The 16 T cell receptor beta chains reported below all come from one sample, sequenced in a study of patients and donors after allogeneic stem cell transplantation. MiXCR, applied by TCRdb to the RT-PCR reads, yields one record per CDR3 protein. The sample lists 150,000 to 200,000 distinct CDR3 sequences, about 24% occurring once. Sequencing input: blood, either unsorted or a sorted T cell fraction (not recorded which). The receptors here all came from a human donor who was either an allogeneic HSCT recipient or a stem cell or donor lymphocyte infusion donor (not recorded which). It is not recorded whose cells these are; they may come from a transplant donor.

The chain has TRBV20-1 and TRBJ1-5, with TRBD1 identical over 7 bases. The germline CDR1 and CDR2 sequences are DFQATT and SNEGSKA (reference sequence). This CDR3 comprises 15 residues. Germline trimming cut 5 bases from V and 6 bases from J; bases unmatched to any gene: 13. The CDR3 DNA is TGCAGTGCTTCCAGTGGCGACAGGGAAGGTCAGCCCCAGCATTTT. Translating gives CSASSGDREGQPQHF.

This clonotype was counted ten times or more. The CDR3 loop is CAIREGRFSGNTIYF. CDR3 coding DNA: TGTGCCATCAGGGAGGGACGGTTCTCTGGAAACACCATATATTTT. The chain has TRBV10-3 and TRBJ1-3, with D perhaps TRBD1 (5 bases). From germline, CDR1 is ENHRY and CDR2 SYGVKD. The CDR3 contains 15 residues. With 6 bases removed from V and 0 bases from J, the gap between germline ends came to 12 bases.

This clonotype was detected a few times. The rearrangement joins TRBV27 to TRBJ2-2; D uncertain. Germline CDR1 MNHEY, CDR2 SMNVEV (reference sequence). V lost 3 bases and J 8 bases, leaving 7 bases between the germline ends. The CDR3 covers 12 residues. Written as DNA, the CDR3 is TGTGCCAGCAGTTTTTGGGTGGGGGAGCTGTTTTTT. Encoded protein: CASSFWVGELFF.

This clonotype was picked up a small number of times. J is TRBJ2-1 and V is TRBV30; the match to TRBD2 covers 10 bases. The CDR3 loop spans 14 amino acids. Germline V gene sequence: CDR1 GTSNPN, CDR2 SVGIG (reference sequence). V shed 0 bases, J shed 8 bases, and the junction held 4 bases outside the gene matches. The CDR3 region is CAWSVLSGGYEQFF. CDR3 nucleotide sequence: TGTGCCTGGAGTGTGCTTAGCGGGGGGTATGAGCAGTTCTTC.

This clonotype was found many times. The chain combines TRBV7-3 with TRBJ1-1, with D perhaps matching TRBD1 (5 bases). The CDR3 consists of 13 residues. Trimming left V 3 bases short and J 5 bases short, with 10 bases between. Germline-derived CDR1 and CDR2 are SGHTA and FQGTGA. CDR3 DNA sequence: TGTGCCAGCAGCTTTCAGGGTGGGACTGAAGCTTTCTTT. Residues: CASSFQGGTEAFF.

This clonotype was recorded a few times. The DNA of the CDR3 is TGCGCCAGCAGCTCCGGACAGAAAAACACCGGGGAGCTGTTTTTT. This encodes CASSSGQKNTGELFF. This sequence joins TRBV5-1 and TRBJ2-2; D may be TRBD1 (6 bases). Per the germline V gene, CDR1 is SGHRS and CDR2 is YFSETQ. This CDR3 is built from 15 residues. V was pared by 3 bases and J by 2 bases, with 11 bases between.

The chain joins TRBV12-3 or TRBV12-4 to TRBJ2-5, with 11 positions matching TRBD2. This CDR3 contains 16 residues. V gave up 3 bases and J gave up 1 base; unmatched junction bases: 4. CDR3 nucleotide sequence: TGTGCCAGCAGTTTTCTAGCGGGGGGCCTCCAAGAGACCCAGTACTTC. Its protein is CASSFLAGGLQETQYF.

The chain joins TRBV12-3 or TRBV12-4 to TRBJ1-5; D possibly corresponds to TRBD1 (5 bases). This CDR3 has 15 amino acids. V lost 3 bases and J 6 bases, leaving 15 bases between the germline ends. CDR3 sequence: CASSFGRNTGQPQHF. CDR3 nucleotides: TGTGCCAGCAGTTTCGGCAGGAACACAGGTCAGCCCCAGCATTTT.

The rearrangement links TRBV12-3 or TRBV12-4 to TRBJ1-5; 7 bases are a match to TRBD1. V lost 8 bases to trimming and J lost 15 bases; unmatched junction nucleotides: 16. The CDR3 runs to 13 residues. DNA of the CDR3: TGTGCCAGCGGTCCAGGGGGGGCCGGGCCGCCGCATTTT. This codes for CASGPGGAGPPHF.

The genes are TRBV20-1 and TRBJ2-1, with 8 bases identical to TRBD2. CDR1 is DFQATT and CDR2 is SNEGSKA in the germline V gene (reference sequence). V lost 2 bases and J lost 0; bases outside the gene matches: 6. The CDR3 covers 16 residues. The CDR3 region is CSARLAGHSSYNEQFF. The CDR3 DNA sequence: TGCAGTGCTAGACTAGCGGGTCATAGCTCCTACAATGAGCAGTTCTTC.

This clonotype was seen ten or more times. At one end, the junction sequence differs from germline, possibly due to a read error. V usage is TRBV5-1 and J usage is TRBJ2-3; no clear D gene. The CDR3 is made up of 12 amino acids. Germline-derived CDR1 and CDR2 are SGHRS and YFSETQ. The CDR3 sequence is CASSLATDTQYF. The CDR3 region has the DNA TGTGCCAGCAGCTTGGCCACAGATACGCAGTATTTT. Full variable domain (rest looked up from reference TRBV5-1 and TRBJ2-3): KAGVTQTPRYLIKTRGQQVTLSCSPISGHRSVSWYQQTPGQGLQFLFEYFSETQRNKGNFPGRFSGRQFSNSRSEMNVSTLELGDSALYLCASSLATDTQYFGPGTRLTVL.

This clonotype was recorded a few times. The chain has TRBV7-6 and TRBJ2-3; TRBD2 matches at 9 bases. This CDR3 contains 15 residues. The germline V gene has CDR1 SGHVS and CDR2 FNYEAQ. The V and J ends lost 5 bases and 0 bases, in that order; junction bases with no gene match: 3. CDR3 sequence: CASSKSGGSTDTQYF. As DNA, the CDR3 is TGTGCCAGCAGCAAGAGCGGGGGGAGCACAGATACGCAGTATTTT.

This clonotype was seen only a few times. This chain uses TRBV12-3 or TRBV12-4 with TRBJ2-1, with D possibly being TRBD2 (6 bases). This CDR3 contains 15 residues. The V and J ends lost 4 bases and 1 base respectively, with 11 bases between them. This chain's CDR3 is CASSSGDSSYNEQFF. In DNA form, the CDR3 reads TGTGCCAGCAGTTCGGGGGATAGTTCCTACAATGAGCAGTTCTTC.

This chain links TRBV29-1 with TRBJ2-1, with 9 bases aligning to TRBD2. Germline trimming cut 7 bases from V and 4 bases from J; bases unmatched to any gene: 14. CDR3 length: 16 residues. Germline V gene sequence: CDR1 SQVTM, CDR2 ANQGSEA. The CDR3 DNA follows: TGCAGCGGTGGGGCTAGCGGGATTCTGGGGTACAATGAGCAGTTCTTC. Its translation is CSGGASGILGYNEQFF.

In this sample, this clonotype turned up many times. The chain has TRBV12-3 or TRBV12-4 and TRBJ1-1; no firm D call. V shed 5 bases and J shed 1 base, with 26 bases lying between them. The CDR3 is 19 amino acids. The CDR3, as DNA: TGTGCCAGCAGTGCCACGAAATGGGTGCCAGGTGGGAAGAACACTGAAGCTTTCTTT. This encodes CASSATKWVPGGKNTEAFF.

The table lists this clonotype with a few counts. The chain employs TRBV9 and TRBJ1-1; unclear D gene. The length of the CDR3 is 12 residues. Germline CDR1 is SGDLS and CDR2 is YYNGEE. Between the trimmed V and J ends, which lost 4 bases and 7 bases, there was a span of 11 bases. The CDR3 region is CASSPLGYEAFF. The DNA of the CDR3 is TGTGCCAGCAGCCCTCTGGGGTATGAAGCTTTCTTT. The whole variable domain, filled in from reference TRBV9 and TRBJ1-1, reads DSGVTQTPKHLITATGQRVTLRCSPRSGDLSVYWYQQSLDQGLQFLIQYYNGEERAKGNILERFSAQQFPDLHSELNLSSLELGDSALYFCASSPLGYEAFFGQGTRLTVV.